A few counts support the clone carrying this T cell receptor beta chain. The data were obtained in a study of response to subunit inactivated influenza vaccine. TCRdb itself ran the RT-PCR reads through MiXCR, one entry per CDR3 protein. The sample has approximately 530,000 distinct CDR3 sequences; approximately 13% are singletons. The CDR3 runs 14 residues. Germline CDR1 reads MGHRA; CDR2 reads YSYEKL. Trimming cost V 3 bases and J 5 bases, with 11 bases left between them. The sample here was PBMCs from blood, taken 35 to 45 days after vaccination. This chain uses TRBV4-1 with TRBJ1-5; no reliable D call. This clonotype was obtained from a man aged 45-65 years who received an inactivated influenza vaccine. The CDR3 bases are TGCGCCAGCAGCCAGGGGAATTGGGATCAGCCCCAGCATTTT. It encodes CASSQGNWDQPQHF.